Listed here are 30 T cell receptor beta chains from one sample, sequenced in a study of T cells in Graves' hyperthyroidism and ophthalmopathy. Amplification yielded TCR beta CDR3 regions, with RNA transcripts as the source. An initial round of RT-PCR targeting the TCR CDR3 relied on the HTBI primer set. A single record per CDR3 protein comes from TCRdb applying MiXCR to the multiplex PCR reads. The top ten hold around 17% of the sample, which has over 700,000 distinct CDR3 sequences, 18% seen once. The sequencing sample was made of blood. The receptors originated from a woman aged 50 to 60 with Graves' hyperthyroidism that later progressed to Graves' ophthalmopathy.

The chain carries TRBV6-1 and TRBJ2-3, with TRBD2 matching 10 bases. CDR3 length: 15 residues. Trimming removed 4 bases from V and 4 bases from J; junction bases left unmatched: 5. Germline V lookup: CDR1 MNHNS, CDR2 SASEGT. The CDR3 loop is CASSVQRGGPDTQYF. DNA of the CDR3: TGTGCCAGCAGTGTTCAGCGGGGGGGCCCAGATACGCAGTATTTT.

This chain joins TRBV30 and TRBJ2-3; a weak D match, TRBD1 (5 bases). Germline loops: CDR1 GTSNPN, CDR2 SVGIG (reference sequence). CDR3 length: 12 residues. With 4 bases removed from V and 4 bases from J, the gap between germline ends came to 9 bases. CDR3 bases: TGTGCCTGGAATAGGGGCGCAGATACGCAGTATTTT. Encoded protein: CAWNRGADTQYF. The full variable domain, with the rest looked up from reference TRBV30 and TRBJ2-3, is SQTIHQWPATLVQPVGSPLSLECTVEGTSNPNLYWYRQAAGRGLQLLFYSVGIGQISSEVPQNLSASRPQDRQFILSSKKLLLSDSGFYLCAWNRGADTQYFGPGTRLTVL.

The chain uses TRBV20-1 and TRBJ1-2; 7 positions match TRBD1. The CDR3 has 15 amino acids. V trimming: 4 bases; J trimming: 8 bases; junction bases outside the gene matches: 16. Germline assignment: CDR1 DFQATT and CDR2 SNEGSKA (reference sequence). CDR3 bases: TGCAGTGCTACGGGGTGGAACGACAGGGAGCGAGGCTACACCTTC. Translation: CSATGWNDRERGYTF.

The V and J genes are TRBV19 and TRBJ2-5, with 8 bases matching TRBD1. This CDR3 contains 16 residues. Germline CDR1 and CDR2: LNHDA and SQIVND (reference sequence). Trimming took 3 bases from V and 5 from J; bases not matched to a gene: 11. CDR3 DNA sequence: TGTGCCAGTAGTATCTCTGGACAGGGAGAAAGGGAGACCCAGTACTTC. Encoded protein: CASSISGQGERETQYF.

J is TRBJ1-5 and V is TRBV20-1; D is ambiguous. The germline V gene has CDR1 DFQATT and CDR2 SNEGSKA (reference sequence). The CDR3 runs to 12 residues. Trimming left V 5 bases short and J 15 bases short, with 20 bases between. CDR3 bases: TGCAGTGCTTGGGGTCTGGAGCCTAAGGGGCATTTT. Protein product: CSAWGLEPKGHF.

Ten or more counts support this clonotype. The rearrangement joins TRBV7-8 to TRBJ2-1; D gene unclear. V was cut by 3 bases and J by 4 bases, with 7 bases left in between. The CDR3 is made up of 13 amino acids. Germline loops: CDR1 SGHVS, CDR2 FQNEAQ. The CDR3 protein is CASSFGKYNEQFF. CDR3 DNA sequence: TGTGCCAGCAGCTTTGGCAAATACAATGAGCAGTTCTTC.

The rearrangement joins TRBV3-1 to TRBJ2-3, with TRBD2 matching 9 bases. This CDR3 is built from 18 residues. The ends lost 4 bases at V and 4 bases at J; junction bases unmatched: 15. Germline assignment: CDR1 LGHDT and CDR2 YNNKEL (reference sequence). For the CDR3, the DNA is TGTGCCAGCAGCCGTTCAGGGCGGGGGGGCCGATTCCCAGATACGCAGTATTTT. It is translated as CASSRSGRGGRFPDTQYF.

A note on this clonotype: This could be a read error, since a much larger clone is one nucleotide away. The rearrangement uses TRBV5-1 and TRBJ1-1; D unclear. CDR3 size: 14 residues. Per germline, CDR1 SGHRS and CDR2 YFSETQ. The CDR3 coding sequence is TGCGCCAGCAGCAACCAACCGGGGAACACTGAAGCTTCCTTT. Protein sequence: CASSNQPGNTEASF.

This clonotype was found many times. The gene calls are TRBV11-2 and TRBJ1-1, with D tentatively TRBD1 (6 bases). The CDR3 length is 13 residues. Trimming stripped 4 bases from V and 8 bases from J, with 14 bases between. CDR1 and CDR2 (germline): SGHAT, FQNNGV. The CDR3 bases are TGTGCCAGCAGCTGGGATCGACAGGCAGAAGCTTTCTTT. Translation gives CASSWDRQAEAFF.

CDR3 nucleotides: TGTGCCAGCAGCTTAGTTGGCAGAGGGTTCTATGGCTACACCTTC. Amino acid sequence: CASSLVGRGFYGYTF. V gene TRBV11-2 combines with J gene TRBJ1-2; D is undetermined. CDR1 and CDR2 (germline): SGHAT, FQNNGV. Trimming removed 1 base from V and 4 bases from J, with 13 bases in between. The length of the CDR3 is 15 residues.

This clonotype has a count of ten or more. V is TRBV5-1 and J is TRBJ2-3; 8 bases align to TRBD2. V was clipped by 4 bases and J by 0 bases; unmatched bases: 7. From germline, CDR1 is SGHRS and CDR2 YFSETQ. This CDR3 is built from 16 residues. For the CDR3, the DNA is TGCGCCAGCAGCACGGGACTAGTTGTAAGCACAGATACGCAGTATTTT. Translating gives CASSTGLVVSTDTQYF.

V usage is TRBV19 and J usage is TRBJ1-1; TRBD1 is a possible D gene (6 bases). V lost 7 bases, J lost 3 bases, and 15 bases lay in between. There are 14 residues in the CDR3. Germline V gene lookup returns CDR1 LNHDA and CDR2 SQIVND (reference sequence). The CDR3 DNA sequence: TGTGCCAGTAATACAGGGCGATGGGACACTGAAGCTTTCTTT. It is translated as CASNTGRWDTEAFF.

This clonotype came up many times. The rearrangement joins TRBV30 to TRBJ1-4; D might be TRBD1 (6 bases). Germline V gene sequence: CDR1 GTSNPN, CDR2 SVGIG (reference sequence). Trimming took off 3 bases at V and 8 bases at J, with 13 bases between the two ends. The CDR3 is 13 residues long. The CDR3 spells CAWSRGAEEKLFF. The CDR3 DNA reads as TGTGCCTGGAGCCGGGGGGCTGAGGAAAAACTGTTTTTT.

The rearrangement links TRBV20-1 to TRBJ2-3; TRBD1 matches 7 bases. Germline V CDR1 and CDR2: DFQATT, SNEGSKA (reference sequence). CDR3 size: 13 residues. V trimming: 6 bases; J trimming: 2 bases; junction bases outside the gene matches: 5. CDR3 amino acids: CSAGTAYTDTQYF. The CDR3 DNA sequence: TGCAGTGCCGGGACAGCTTACACAGATACGCAGTATTTT.

This clonotype came up many times. The CDR3 sequence is CASSLVTNLYGYTF. As DNA, the CDR3 is TGCGCCAGCAGCTTGGTCACAAACCTCTATGGCTACACCTTC. This chain links TRBV5-1 with TRBJ1-2; D not resolved. Germline-derived CDR1 and CDR2 are SGHRS and YFSETQ. CDR3 size: 14 residues. Trimming removed 0 bases at V and 4 bases at J, with 10 bases between.

V and J are TRBV20-1 and TRBJ2-1; TRBD1 or TRBD2 may be the D gene (7 bases each). Germline CDR1 is DFQATT and CDR2 is SNEGSKA (reference sequence). The V gene lost 5 bases and the J gene lost 5 bases, with 16 bases spanning the gap. The CDR3 is 14 residues long. CDR3 in DNA: TGCAGTGCTGGGGGGGGACAGATCAACAATGAGCAGTTCTTC. The encoded protein is CSAGGGQINNEQFF.

This clonotype was picked up many times. The V and J genes are TRBV5-1 and TRBJ2-3; the D call may be TRBD1 or TRBD2 (5 bases each). The V end was cut by 0 bases, the J end by 1 base, with 9 bases between. CDR3 length: 15 amino acids. CDR1 is SGHRS, CDR2 YFSETQ, per germline. This CDR3 reads CASSLDRGRTDTQYF. CDR3 coding DNA: TGCGCCAGCAGCTTGGATCGGGGACGCACAGATACGCAGTATTTT.

The chain has TRBV5-1 and TRBJ1-2; D ambiguous. This CDR3 has 18 amino acids. Trimming cost V 2 bases and J 4 bases, with 24 bases left between them. Germline V gene lookup returns CDR1 SGHRS and CDR2 YFSETQ. This CDR3 is CASSFIGEGGLGGYGYTF. The CDR3 DNA sequence: TGCGCCAGCAGCTTCATAGGCGAAGGTGGATTAGGAGGCTATGGCTACACCTTC.

This clonotype occurred once. This sequence may be a read error, since a much larger clone differs from it by one base. The J gene is TRBJ1-1, the V gene TRBV5-1; 8 bases map to TRBD1. The CDR3 totals 13 residues. Germline V lookup: CDR1 SGHRS, CDR2 YFSETQ. V lost 6 bases, J lost 5 bases, and 6 bases stayed unmatched. CDR3 in amino acids: CASNWDRRTEAFF. For the CDR3, the DNA is TGCGCCAGCAACTGGGACAGGAGGACTGAAGCTTTCTTT.

In its sample, this clonotype was seen many times. The rearrangement uses TRBV11-3 and TRBJ2-5; no clear D gene. The CDR3 is 12 residues long. Germline CDR1 and CDR2: SGHNT and YENEEA. Trimming removed 7 bases from V and 3 bases from J, with 9 bases in between. Here the CDR3 reads CASTGSKETQYF. DNA of the CDR3: TGTGCCAGCACGGGCAGCAAAGAGACCCAGTACTTC.

This clonotype has only a few counts. It is likely a read error, because the conserved phenylalanine at the end of the CDR3 is missing. This chain uses TRBV20-1 with TRBJ1-5; unclear D gene. The CDR3 is 14 amino acids. The ends were cut back, 0 bases at V and 6 bases at J, with 12 bases in the middle. Per germline, CDR1 DFQATT and CDR2 SNEGSKA (reference sequence). The CDR3 nucleotides are TGCAGTGCTAGAGATCAACTGGGAGGTCAGCCCCAGCATCTT. Translation: CSARDQLGGQPQHL.

This clonotype has more than one count but fewer than ten. The chain joins TRBV30 to TRBJ2-6, with D unclear. Germline V gene data show CDR1 as GTSNPN and CDR2 as SVGIG (reference sequence). Trimming stripped 7 bases from V and 0 bases from J, with 10 bases between. The length of the CDR3 is 14 residues. The CDR3, as DNA: TGTGCCTCCGACTTCAGCTCTGGGGCCAACGTCCTGACTTTC. Its translation: CASDFSSGANVLTF.

This clonotype was observed a few times. The junction and the germline gene differ at one end; a read error may be behind it. The genes are TRBV6-5 and TRBJ1-6; 7 bases line up with TRBD1. CDR3 length: 15 residues. CDR1 is MNHEY and CDR2 is SVGAGI in the germline V gene. The CDR3 reads CASSWDSSYNSPLHF. DNA of the CDR3: TGCGCCAGCAGTTGGGACAGCTCCTATAATTCACCCCTCCACTTT.

The J gene is TRBJ1-6, the V gene TRBV6-2 or TRBV6-3; perhaps TRBD1 as D (5 bases). V was clipped by 5 bases and J by 14 bases, with 13 bases between them. CDR1 is MNHEY, CDR2 SVGEGT, per germline. The length of the CDR3 is 12 residues. The CDR3 spells CASSMLRGALHF. DNA of the CDR3: TGTGCCAGCAGTATGCTCCGGGGGGCCCTCCACTTT.

This clonotype was picked up many times. The chain carries TRBV20-1 and TRBJ1-2; 10 bases are a match to TRBD1. Trimming removed 6 bases from V and 6 bases from J; junction bases left unmatched: 4. The V gene's germline CDR1 is DFQATT and CDR2 SNEGSKA (reference sequence). The CDR3 loop spans 12 amino acids. CDR3 residues: CSARGQGDGYTF. DNA of the CDR3: TGCAGTGCCCGCGGACAGGGGGATGGCTACACCTTC.

This clonotype was seen a handful of times. The V and J genes are TRBV28 and TRBJ2-3, with D maybe TRBD1 (6 bases). V was shortened by 6 bases and J by 1 base, with 8 bases between the two germline ends. CDR3 length: 13 residues. Germline loops: CDR1 MDHEN, CDR2 SYDVKM. The DNA of the CDR3 is TGTGCCAGCAGCCACAGGGGCACAGATACGCAGTATTTT. It is translated as CASSHRGTDTQYF.

This clonotype has a count of ten or more. The chain is built from TRBV11-2 and TRBJ1-5; weak D call: TRBD1 (5 bases). Germline V lookup: CDR1 SGHAT, CDR2 FQNNGV. V dropped 3 bases and J dropped 1 base, with 19 bases sitting between them. CDR3 size: 18 residues. DNA of the CDR3: TGTGCCAGCAGCTTCATACCAGGGTCGCAGAAAAGCAATCAGCCCCAGCATTTT. Translated, it gives CASSFIPGSQKSNQPQHF.

The chain links TRBV12-5 to TRBJ1-2, with no clear D. Between the trimmed V and J ends, which lost 1 base and 4 bases, there was a span of 13 bases. The CDR3 extends over 15 amino acids. In germline, CDR1 is LGHNT, CDR2 FRNRAP. DNA for the CDR3: TGTGCTAGTGGTTTGGACCCTGGGAGTGGCTATGGCTACACCTTC. Its translation: CASGLDPGSGYGYTF. The entire variable domain, with the rest obtained from reference TRBV12-5 and TRBJ1-2, is as follows: DARVTQTPRHKVTEMGQEVTMRCQPILGHNTVFWYRQTMMQGLELLAYFRNRAPLDDSGMPKDRFSAEMPDATLATLKIQPSEPRDSAVYFCASGLDPGSGYGYTFGSGTRLTVV.

The chain uses TRBV7-6 and TRBJ2-7, with D tentatively TRBD2 (6 bases). Trimming took off 5 bases at V and 0 bases at J, with 17 bases between the two ends. The CDR3 totals 16 residues. Germline CDR1 reads SGHVS; CDR2 reads FNYEAQ. CDR3 loop: CASSRSGWRASYEQYF. In DNA, the CDR3 is TGTGCCAGCAGCCGATCGGGGTGGAGGGCCTCCTACGAGCAGTACTTC.

This clonotype was observed a handful of times. The rearrangement links TRBV10-3 to TRBJ2-7, with TRBD1 matching 7 bases. CDR1 is ENHRY, CDR2 SYGVKD, per germline. V lost 3 bases and J lost 2; bases outside the gene matches: 4. There are 14 residues in the CDR3. CDR3 in DNA: TGTGCCATCAGTGACCGTCAGGGGGCCTACGAGCAGTACTTC. Encoded protein: CAISDRQGAYEQYF.